The next 32 T cell receptor beta chains were all read from a single sample in a study of OX40 agonist ivuxolimab in advanced cancers. TCRdb keeps only in-frame clones here, not all; method: immunoSEQ multiplex PCR. Of more than 50,000 clones listed, 80% to 90% are singletons. Sequences were derived from CD4+ or CD8+ T cells sorted from blood, sampled in a trial of the OX40 agonist ivuxolimab. The receptors were gathered from an adult with an advanced solid tumor such as melanoma, head and neck, liver or kidney cancer.

This clone was picked up one time. The chain employs TRBV5-1 and TRBJ2-7; 7 nucleotides agree with TRBD2. V trimming: 4 bases; J trimming: 0 bases; junction bases outside the gene matches: 4. This CDR3 region has 14 residues. CDR1 and CDR2 from the germline V gene are SGHRS and YFSETQ. The chain's CDR3 is CASSRAGNSYEQYF. CDR3 sequence (DNA): TGCGCCAGCAGCCGAGCGGGGAACTCCTACGAGCAGTACTTC.

J is TRBJ2-3 and V is TRBV6-1, with 7 positions matching TRBD1. The length of the CDR3 is 15 residues. Germline V gene data show CDR1 as MNHNS and CDR2 as SASEGT. V lost 1 base, J lost 1 base, and 2 bases stayed unmatched. The CDR3 sequence is CASSEGTGGTDTQYF. DNA of the CDR3: TGTGCCAGCAGTGAAGGGACAGGAGGCACAGATACGCAGTATTTT.

This clone appeared once. The J gene is TRBJ2-7, the V gene TRBV28; a weak D match, TRBD1 (5 bases). The germline V gene has CDR1 MDHEN and CDR2 SYDVKM. This CDR3 spans 14 amino acids. Trimming stripped 6 bases from V and 3 bases from J, with 15 bases between. The CDR3 nucleotides read TGTGCCAGCAGCCCCGACTCGGACATCTACGAGCAGTACTTC. Its translation: CASSPDSDIYEQYF.

The chain recombines TRBV5-4 with TRBJ1-2; perhaps TRBD1 as D (6 bases). The CDR3 is 18 amino acids. Deletions cut 0 bases from V and 3 bases from J, with 21 bases between. Germline CDR1 reads SGHNT; CDR2 reads YYREEE (reference sequence). DNA of the CDR3: TGTGCCAGCAGCTTGGCGGGGGACCCCGGGACACCTTACTATGGCTACACCTTC. It is translated as CASSLAGDPGTPYYGYTF.

The chain joins TRBV4-2 to TRBJ2-3; 7 positions match TRBD1. The CDR3 runs 14 residues. Trimming removed 4 bases from V and 4 bases from J; junction bases left unmatched: 5. Germline V lookup: CDR1 LGHNA, CDR2 YNFKEQ. CDR3 residues: CASSPRQGADTQYF. The DNA for the CDR3 is TGTGCCAGCAGCCCCAGACAGGGAGCAGATACGCAGTATTTT.

The count of this clone is one. The CDR3 nucleotides read TGTGCCAGCAGCTCGGCCAGACAGGGTGCCTATGGCTACACCTTC. As protein: CASSSARQGAYGYTF. The chain has TRBV7-9 and TRBJ1-2; 7 bases are a match to TRBD1. Trimming at V came to 4 bases and at J to 4 bases, leaving 9 bases not matched to a gene. In germline, CDR1 is SEHNR, CDR2 FQNEAQ (reference sequence). The CDR3 loop spans 15 amino acids.

The gene calls are TRBV30 and TRBJ1-1, with D hard to call. Germline V gives CDR1 GTSNPN, CDR2 SVGIG (reference sequence). This CDR3 spans 11 amino acids. V lost 8 bases and J lost 1, with 8 bases in between. CDR3 DNA: TGTGCCGGGGTTTGGAACACTGAAGCTTTCTTT. Protein: CAGVWNTEAFF.

This chain links TRBV30 with TRBJ2-7, with 7 bases lining up with TRBD1. The ends lost 4 bases at V and 2 bases at J; junction bases unmatched: 5. CDR3 size: 13 residues. Per germline, CDR1 GTSNPN and CDR2 SVGIG (reference sequence). The CDR3 nucleotides are TGTGCCTGGAATAACAGGGGCACCTACGAGCAGTACTTC. Translating it yields CAWNNRGTYEQYF. Full variable domain (missing parts from reference TRBV30 and TRBJ2-7): SQTIHQWPATLVQPVGSPLSLECTVEGTSNPNLYWYRQAAGRGLQLLFYSVGIGQISSEVPQNLSASRPQDRQFILSSKKLLLSDSGFYLCAWNNRGTYEQYFGPGTRLTVT.

This clone has just one count. V and J are TRBV5-4 and TRBJ2-7, with TRBD1 as a possible D gene (6 bases). Looked up from germline, CDR1 is SGHNT and CDR2 is YYREEE (reference sequence). The CDR3 totals 14 residues. V lost 2 bases to trimming and J lost 4 bases, with 13 bases between them. Here the CDR3 DNA reads TGTGCCAGCAGCTTTTGGGACACCCATTACGAGCAGTACTTC. As protein: CASSFWDTHYEQYF.

This rearrangement joins TRBV6-5 to TRBJ1-4; TRBD1 agrees at 7 bases. Trimming took 2 bases from V and 8 from J; bases not matched to a gene: 11. This CDR3 is 16 amino acids long. Germline CDR1 MNHEY, CDR2 SVGAGI. DNA of the CDR3: TGTGCCAGCAGTTACGGGGGACAGCGATTAGGCGAAAAACTGTTTTTT. Translating gives CASSYGGQRLGEKLFF.

This chain uses TRBV7-3 with TRBJ2-6; D unresolved. From germline, CDR1 is SGHTA and CDR2 FQGTGA. The CDR3 loop spans 18 amino acids. The V end was cut by 5 bases, the J end by 5 bases, with 22 bases between. The CDR3 nucleotides read TGTGCCAGCAGCGGAACTACACGCTTACAAAGTCGGGCCAACGTCCTGACTTTC. It encodes CASSGTTRLQSRANVLTF.

The count of this clone is one. The chain carries TRBV18 and TRBJ1-5; possibly TRBD1 for D (6 bases). Germline CDR1 and CDR2: KGHSH and LQKENI. The V end lost 0 bases, the J end lost 5 bases, and 11 bases lay between the germline ends. The CDR3 has 15 residues. The DNA of the CDR3 is TGTGCCAGCTCACCACCGGAGGAGGGGGATCAGCCCCAGCATTTT. Protein product: CASSPPEEGDQPQHF.

This chain links TRBV4-1 with TRBJ1-1; the match to TRBD1 covers 8 bases. Per germline, CDR1 MGHRA and CDR2 YSYEKL. This CDR3 spans 16 amino acids. Germline trimming cut 0 bases from V and 4 bases from J; bases unmatched to any gene: 7. The CDR3 region is CASSQDIDRGGTEAFF. DNA for the CDR3: TGCGCCAGCAGCCAAGATATAGACAGGGGAGGCACTGAAGCTTTCTTT.

The rearrangement joins TRBV21-1 to TRBJ2-3; TRBD1 is the table's D call and was not checked against the DNA. TRBV21-1 is annotated as a pseudogene. The CDR3 covers 17 residues. The DNA for the CDR3 is TGTGCCAGCAGCACCGGGGACAGGGGGCCTATCCCAGATACGCAGTATTTT. Translation: CASSTGDRGPIPDTQYF.

The rearrangement links TRBV6-5 to TRBJ1-1; unclear D gene. The V gene's germline CDR1 is MNHEY and CDR2 SVGAGI. The V and J ends lost 2 bases and 3 bases respectively, with 7 bases between them. The CDR3 covers 13 residues. CDR3 in amino acids: CASSYGSDTEAFF. The CDR3, as DNA: TGTGCCAGCAGTTACGGGTCGGACACTGAAGCTTTCTTT.

This rearrangement joins TRBV2 to TRBJ2-1; D possibly corresponds to TRBD2 (7 bases). V dropped 6 bases and J dropped 6 bases, with 15 bases sitting between them. The germline CDR1 and CDR2 sequences are SNHLY and FYNNEI. The CDR3 totals 14 residues. In DNA form, the CDR3 reads TGTGCCAGCAGCAGCGGGACACTGAGCAATGAGCAGTTCTTC. This gives the protein CASSSGTLSNEQFF.

The chain combines TRBV4-1 with TRBJ1-1; D possibly corresponds to TRBD1 (6 bases). The V gene's germline CDR1 is MGHRA and CDR2 YSYEKL. Deletions cut 5 bases from V and 1 base from J, with 11 bases between. This CDR3 contains 14 residues. Here the CDR3 reads CASSGPGQNTEAFF. The CDR3 coding sequence is TGCGCCAGCAGCGGACCGGGACAGAACACTGAAGCTTTCTTT.

This rearrangement joins TRBV27 to TRBJ1-5; no reliable D call. The CDR3 has 12 amino acids. From germline, CDR1 is MNHEY and CDR2 SMNVEV (reference sequence). Trimming took 6 bases from V and 7 from J, leaving 10 bases between them. CDR3 in amino acids: CASRTGGQPQHF. As DNA, the CDR3 is TGTGCCAGCAGGACGGGCGGACAGCCCCAGCATTTT.

The chain combines TRBV28 with TRBJ2-2; 10 bases match TRBD2. This CDR3 spans 19 amino acids. The V gene end was trimmed by 3 bases and the J gene end by 2 bases; junction bases not matched to a gene: 12. The germline CDR1 and CDR2 sequences are MDHEN and SYDVKM. The CDR3 is CASSLAGSGRAPNTGELFF. For the CDR3, the DNA is TGTGCCAGCAGTTTGGCCGGGAGCGGGAGGGCCCCAAACACCGGGGAGCTGTTTTTT.

The rearrangement uses TRBV27 and TRBJ2-3; D is ambiguous. The V gene lost 5 bases and the J gene lost 0 bases, with 9 bases spanning the gap. The CDR3 loop spans 14 amino acids. Germline-derived CDR1 and CDR2 are MNHEY and SMNVEV (reference sequence). The CDR3 loop reads CASSILDSTDTQYF. The CDR3 DNA reads as TGTGCCAGCAGTATCCTTGACAGCACAGATACGCAGTATTTT.

In DNA form, the CDR3 reads TGTGCCAGTAGTATAGTGGGGGGGATCAACGAGCAGTACTTC. Translated: CASSIVGGINEQYF. The genes are TRBV19 and TRBJ2-7, with 7 bases lining up with TRBD2. CDR1 and CDR2 (germline): LNHDA, SQIVND (reference sequence). Losses at the gene ends were 1 base for V and 5 bases for J; bases not matched to a gene: 5. This CDR3 comprises 14 residues.

The genes are TRBV30 and TRBJ2-3; weak D call: TRBD1 (6 bases). Germline-derived CDR1 and CDR2 are GTSNPN and SVGIG (reference sequence). The CDR3 has 15 residues. The V and J ends lost 1 base and 1 base respectively, with 12 bases between them. The CDR3 protein is CAWSEGHSGTDTQYF. The CDR3 DNA reads as TGTGCCTGGAGTGAGGGACATAGTGGCACAGATACGCAGTATTTT.

The CDR3 bases are TGTGCCAGCAGCTTAGATGAGGTTCAGGAGCACCTCTATGGCTACACCTTC. The encoded protein is CASSLDEVQEHLYGYTF. The rearrangement links TRBV11-2 to TRBJ1-2, with D uncertain. Looked up from germline, CDR1 is SGHAT and CDR2 is FQNNGV. Trimming removed 0 bases at V and 4 bases at J, with 18 bases between. CDR3 size: 17 residues.

The rearrangement uses TRBV6-1 and TRBJ2-7, with 10 positions matching TRBD1. The length of the CDR3 is 13 residues. The trim removed 4 bases at V and 5 bases at J, leaving 2 bases unmatched. Germline CDR1 and CDR2: MNHNS and SASEGT. CDR3 sequence: CASSGGQGDEQYF. The DNA for the CDR3 is TGTGCCAGCAGTGGAGGACAGGGGGACGAGCAGTACTTC.

The rearrangement links TRBV5-1 to TRBJ2-5; D is perhaps TRBD1 or TRBD2 (5 bases each). V was trimmed by 0 bases and J by 2 bases, leaving 11 bases between them. From germline, CDR1 is SGHRS and CDR2 YFSETQ. This CDR3 is 15 amino acids long. This chain's CDR3 is CASSLVGDGQETQYF. The CDR3 bases are TGCGCCAGCAGCTTGGTTGGGGACGGACAAGAGACCCAGTACTTC. The variable domain in full, completed from reference TRBV5-1 and TRBJ2-5, reads KAGVTQTPRYLIKTRGQQVTLSCSPISGHRSVSWYQQTPGQGLQFLFEYFSETQRNKGNFPGRFSGRQFSNSRSEMNVSTLELGDSALYLCASSLVGDGQETQYFGPGTRLLVL.

The chain uses TRBV7-3 and TRBJ2-1, with D possibly matching TRBD2 (6 bases). V lost 2 bases to trimming and J lost 4 bases, with 12 bases between them. The CDR3 is 15 residues long. Germline V gene sequence: CDR1 SGHTA, CDR2 FQGTGA. The CDR3 DNA follows: TGTGCCAGCAGCTTAGGGGTGACTAGATACAATGAGCAGTTCTTC. It specifies CASSLGVTRYNEQFF.

The chain is built from TRBV19 and TRBJ1-6; D possibly corresponds to TRBD1 (5 bases). CDR1 and CDR2 from the germline V gene are LNHDA and SQIVND (reference sequence). Trimming took 6 bases from V and 8 from J, leaving 11 bases between them. CDR3 length: 13 amino acids. The CDR3 region is CASSPGGDSPLHF. The DNA for the CDR3 is TGTGCCAGTAGCCCCGGAGGGGATTCACCCCTCCACTTT.

J is TRBJ2-1 and V is TRBV29-1; maybe TRBD1 (5 bases). The CDR3 covers 8 residues. Per the germline V gene, CDR1 is SQVTM and CDR2 is ANQGSEA. V was pared by 8 bases and J by 10 bases, with 6 bases between. CDR3 sequence reads: CSTGEQFF. For the CDR3, the DNA is TGCAGCACAGGCGAGCAGTTCTTC.

V gene TRBV19 combines with J gene TRBJ2-2, with D perhaps TRBD1 or TRBD2 (6 bases each). CDR3 length: 18 residues. V lost 4 bases, J lost 5 bases, and 23 bases lay in between. Germline V gene lookup returns CDR1 LNHDA and CDR2 SQIVND (reference sequence). The chain's CDR3 is CASSTSRWGARDTGELFF. DNA of the CDR3: TGTGCCAGTAGTACTTCGCGCTGGGGGGCCAGGGATACCGGGGAGCTGTTTTTT. Full variable domain (rest looked up from reference TRBV19 and TRBJ2-2): DGGITQSPKYLFRKEGQNVTLSCEQNLNHDAMYWYRQDPGQGLRLIYYSQIVNDFQKGDIAEGYSVSREKKESFPLTVTSAQKNPTAFYLCASSTSRWGARDTGELFFGEGSRLTVL.

The chain carries TRBV5-1 and TRBJ2-3; 14 bases match TRBD2. V lost 0 bases, J lost 0 bases, and 3 bases stayed unmatched. This CDR3 region has 18 residues. The V gene's germline CDR1 is SGHRS and CDR2 YFSETQ. The CDR3, as DNA: TGCGCCAGCAGCTTGGCCGGGACTAGCGGGAGAAGCACAGATACGCAGTATTTT. It translates to CASSLAGTSGRSTDTQYF.

The CDR3 is CASSEAYDEQYF. The CDR3 nucleotides are TGCGCCAGCAGTGAAGCCTACGACGAGCAGTACTTC. J is TRBJ2-7 and V is TRBV10-2, with unresolved D. Trimming cost V 3 bases and J 5 bases, with 8 bases left between them. The CDR3 is 12 amino acids. Germline V gene sequence: CDR1 WSHSY, CDR2 SAAADI.

This chain joins TRBV6-5 and TRBJ1-2; D not resolved. The germline CDR1 and CDR2 sequences are MNHEY and SVGAGI. There are 11 residues in the CDR3. V dropped 2 bases and J dropped 8 bases, with 6 bases sitting between them. The CDR3: CASSYDGGYTF. For the CDR3, the DNA is TGTGCCAGCAGTTACGATGGGGGCTACACCTTC.